This T cell receptor beta chain was captured in a study of blood T cell dynamics during melanoma immunotherapy. Study as a whole: Metastatic melanoma patients received first-line pembrolizumab or nivolumab plus ipilimumab. General study findings and limits: Disease-control patients' PBMC repertoires became either more clonal or more diverse at W3. Clones driving repertoire changes may be melanoma-specific or general immune activation.

Germline V gene data show CDR1 as LNHDA and CDR2 as SQIVND (reference sequence). This CDR3 comprises 13 residues. Deletions cut 3 bases from V and 1 base from J, with 7 bases between. About this clone: Its cognate antigen is unknown.

Profiling relied on immunoSEQ multiplex PCR, and the TCRdb table lists in-frame clones only, not all of them. This table holds thousands of clones, 65% to 90% found once. Time point meaning: week 3, after first cycle of checkpoint inhibitor. Apart from two fast progressors, RECIST 1.1 response was judged 12 weeks post-infusion. Sequencing was performed on blood, taken from a patient treated with checkpoint blockade. The J gene is TRBJ2-7, the V gene TRBV19; D unresolved. This clonotype was obtained from a human donor with melanoma. CDR3 amino acids: CASSIDISYEQYF. In DNA form, the CDR3 reads TGTGCCAGTAGTATTGATATTTCCTACGAGCAGTACTTC. The full variable domain, completed using reference TRBV19 and TRBJ2-7, is DGGITQSPKYLFRKEGQNVTLSCEQNLNHDAMYWYRQDPGQGLRLIYYSQIVNDFQKGDIAEGYSVSREKKESFPLTVTSAQKNPTAFYLCASSIDISYEQYFGPGTRLTVT.